This T cell receptor (beta chain) was identified in a study of T cell repertoires in cytomegalovirus infection. Across the study: CMV epitopes used comprised recently identified HLA-C-restricted ones and well-studied HLA-B-restricted ones. Study-level findings and limits: Dominating the ex vivo response were HLA-C-restricted CMV-specific TCR beta clonotypes.

Germline assignment: CDR1 LNHDA and CDR2 SQIVND (reference sequence). V was clipped by 10 bases and J by 0 bases, with 18 bases between them. This CDR3 is 15 amino acids long. Using its own MiXCR run on the reads, TCRdb lists one record per CDR3 protein. The data show hundreds of thousands of distinct CDR3 sequences, roughly 43% seen once. For this clonotype: Its cognate antigen is unknown.

The TCR was taken from a human donor in good health (CMV status not recorded). Some clones in this sample may be carry-over from other donors' samples. The chain is built from TRBV19 and TRBJ1-2; D remains unclear. Source: cultured PBMCs, taken from culture after CMV antigen stimulation. CDR3 amino acids: CATTPGARANYGYTF. CDR3 DNA sequence: TGTGCCACCACACCAGGAGCTCGCGCTAACTATGGCTACACCTTC.